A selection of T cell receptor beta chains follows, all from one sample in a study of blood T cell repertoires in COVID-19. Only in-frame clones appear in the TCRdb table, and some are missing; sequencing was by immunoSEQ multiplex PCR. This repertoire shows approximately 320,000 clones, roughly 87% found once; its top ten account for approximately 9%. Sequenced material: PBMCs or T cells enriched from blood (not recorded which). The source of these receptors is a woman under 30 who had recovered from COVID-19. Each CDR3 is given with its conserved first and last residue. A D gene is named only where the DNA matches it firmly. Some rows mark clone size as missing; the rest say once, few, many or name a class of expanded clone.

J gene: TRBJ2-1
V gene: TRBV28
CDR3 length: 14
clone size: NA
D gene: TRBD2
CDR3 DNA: TGTGCCAGCCCCCCCCCGGGGGGGAGTAATGAGCAGTTCTTC
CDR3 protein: CASPPPGGSNEQFF

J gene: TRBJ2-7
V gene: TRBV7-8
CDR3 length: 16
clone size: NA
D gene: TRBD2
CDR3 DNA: TGTGCCAGCAGCTTAGCGAGACTAGCGGGAAAAGACGAGCAGTACTTC
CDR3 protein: CASSLARLAGKDEQYF

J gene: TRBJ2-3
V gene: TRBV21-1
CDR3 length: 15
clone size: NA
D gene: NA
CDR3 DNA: TGTGCCAGCAGCAAAGTCAAGGGGGGCACAGATACGCAGTATTTT
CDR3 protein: CASSKVKGGTDTQYF

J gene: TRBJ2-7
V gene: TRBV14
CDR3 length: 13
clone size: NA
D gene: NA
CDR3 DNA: TGTGCCAGCAGCCAGGCCCGTTATGGCGAGCAGTACTTC
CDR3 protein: CASSQARYGEQYF

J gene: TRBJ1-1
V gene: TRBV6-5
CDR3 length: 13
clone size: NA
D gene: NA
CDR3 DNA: TGTGCCAGCAGTACGACAAAGAACACTGAAGCTTTCTTT
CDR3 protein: CASSTTKNTEAFF

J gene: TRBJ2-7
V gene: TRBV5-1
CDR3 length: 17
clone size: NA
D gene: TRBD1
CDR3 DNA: TGCGCCAGCAGCTTGGCGGGACCAACAGGGGGTGCCTACGAGCAGTACTTC
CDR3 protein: CASSLAGPTGGAYEQYF

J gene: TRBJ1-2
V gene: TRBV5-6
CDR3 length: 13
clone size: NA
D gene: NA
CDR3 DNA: TGTGCCAGCATCTTACAGGGTCGTGAGGGCTACACCTTC
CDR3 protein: CASILQGREGYTF

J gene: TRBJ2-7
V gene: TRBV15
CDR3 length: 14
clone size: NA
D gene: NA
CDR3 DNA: TGTGCCACCAGCAGAGAACCGGGTGTACGCGAGCAGTACTTC
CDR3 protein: CATSREPGVREQYF

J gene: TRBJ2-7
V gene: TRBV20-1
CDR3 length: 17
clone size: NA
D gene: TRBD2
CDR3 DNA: TGCAGTGCTAGTGGACTTGCGGGGGGCCGACTGAGGGACGAGCAGTACTTC
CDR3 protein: CSASGLAGGRLRDEQYF

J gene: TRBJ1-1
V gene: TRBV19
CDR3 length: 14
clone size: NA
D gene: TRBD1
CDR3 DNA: TGTGCCAGTAGCCACGGACAGGGAAGCACTGAAGCTTTCTTT
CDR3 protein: CASSHGQGSTEAFF

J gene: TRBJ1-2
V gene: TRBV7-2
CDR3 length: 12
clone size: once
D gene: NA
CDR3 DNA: TGTGCCAGCGGCAACCGGGAGAGGGTAGACACCTTC
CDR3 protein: CASGNRERVDTF

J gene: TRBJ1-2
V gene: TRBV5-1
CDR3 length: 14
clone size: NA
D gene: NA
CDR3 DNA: TGCGCCAGCAGGCTTAACCCAGACAGTTTTGGCTACACCTTC
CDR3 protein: CASRLNPDSFGYTF

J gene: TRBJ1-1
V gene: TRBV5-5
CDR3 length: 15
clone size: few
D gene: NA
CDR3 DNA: TGTGCCAGCAGCTTGTGGCTTGAATGGAACACTGAAGCTTTCTTT
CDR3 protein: CASSLWLEWNTEAFF

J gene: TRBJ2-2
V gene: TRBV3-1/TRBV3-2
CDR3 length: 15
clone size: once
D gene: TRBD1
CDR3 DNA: TGTGCCAGCAGCCAAGGGCAGGGGGTCACCGGGGAGCTGTTTTTT
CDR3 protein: CASSQGQGVTGELFF

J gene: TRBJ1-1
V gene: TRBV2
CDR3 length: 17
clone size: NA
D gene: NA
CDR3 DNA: TGTGCCAGCAGTGAATTGGGCAAACAGGGCTTACCGACTGAAGCTTTCTTT
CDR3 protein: CASSELGKQGLPTEAFF

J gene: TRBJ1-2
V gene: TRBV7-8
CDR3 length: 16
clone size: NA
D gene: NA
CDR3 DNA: TGTGCCAGCAGCCCTAGGGAGGGACACTCAAACTATGGCTACACCTTC
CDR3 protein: CASSPREGHSNYGYTF

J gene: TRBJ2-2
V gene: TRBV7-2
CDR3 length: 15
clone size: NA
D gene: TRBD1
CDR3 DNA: TGTGCCAGCAGCCTACAGACAGGGATCGCCGGGGAGCTGTTTTTT
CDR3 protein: CASSLQTGIAGELFF

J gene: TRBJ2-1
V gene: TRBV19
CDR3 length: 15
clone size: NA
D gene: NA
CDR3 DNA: TGTGCCAGTAGTATATCGGGAAATCCCTACAATGAGCAGTTCTTC
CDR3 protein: CASSISGNPYNEQFF

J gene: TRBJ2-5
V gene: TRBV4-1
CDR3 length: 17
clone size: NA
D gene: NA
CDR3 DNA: TGCGCCAGCAGCCAAGGGGCAGGCGGGACCGCACAAGAGACCCAGTACTTC
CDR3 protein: CASSQGAGGTAQETQYF

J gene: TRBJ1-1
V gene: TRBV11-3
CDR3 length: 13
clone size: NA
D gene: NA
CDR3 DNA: TGTGCCAGCAGCATGGAGGGGAGCACTGAAGCTTTCTTT
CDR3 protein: CASSMEGSTEAFF

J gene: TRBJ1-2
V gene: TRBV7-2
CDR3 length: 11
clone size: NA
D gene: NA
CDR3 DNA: TGTGCCAGCAGCTCAGTATATGGCTACACCTTC
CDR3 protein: CASSSVYGYTF

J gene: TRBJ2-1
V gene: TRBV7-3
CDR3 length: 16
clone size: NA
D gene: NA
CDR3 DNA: TGTGCCAGCAGCTTAAACGGGGATGGGTCCTACAATGAGCAGTTCTTC
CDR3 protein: CASSLNGDGSYNEQFF

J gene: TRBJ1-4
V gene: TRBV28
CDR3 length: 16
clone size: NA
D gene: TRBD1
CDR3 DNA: TGTGCCAGCAGTTCAGTACAGGGGGTCGCGGATGAAAAACTGTTTTTT
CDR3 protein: CASSSVQGVADEKLFF

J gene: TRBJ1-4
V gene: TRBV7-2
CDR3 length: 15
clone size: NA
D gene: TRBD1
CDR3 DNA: TGTGCCAGCAGCCCCCAGACAGGGTCAGATGAAAAACTGTTTTTT
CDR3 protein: CASSPQTGSDEKLFF

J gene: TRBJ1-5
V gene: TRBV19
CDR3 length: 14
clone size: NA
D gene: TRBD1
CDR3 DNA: TGTGCCAGTAGTTTGGGACAGAACAATCAGCCCCAGCATTTT
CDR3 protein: CASSLGQNNQPQHF

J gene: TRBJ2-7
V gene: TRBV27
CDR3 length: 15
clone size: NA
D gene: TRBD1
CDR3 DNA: TGTGCCAGCAGTTTAGGGACAGGGGGTAGCCACGAGCAGTACTTC
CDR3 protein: CASSLGTGGSHEQYF

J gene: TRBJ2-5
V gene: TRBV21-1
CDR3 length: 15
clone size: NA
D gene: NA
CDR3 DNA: TGTGCCAGCAGCAAGAAGACTAGCGGGGAAGAGACCCAGTACTTC
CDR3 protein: CASSKKTSGEETQYF

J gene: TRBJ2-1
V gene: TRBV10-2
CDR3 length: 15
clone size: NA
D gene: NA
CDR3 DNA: TGCGCCAGCAGTGAGGTTTGGGCGATCACCAATGAGCAGTTCTTC
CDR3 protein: CASSEVWAITNEQFF

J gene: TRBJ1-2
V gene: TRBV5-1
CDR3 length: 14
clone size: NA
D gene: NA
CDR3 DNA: TGCGCCAGCAGCACCGGACAGAGCAACTATGGCTACACCTTC
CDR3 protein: CASSTGQSNYGYTF

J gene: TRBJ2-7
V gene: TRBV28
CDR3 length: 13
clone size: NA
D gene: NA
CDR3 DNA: TGTGCCAGCAGTTTACGAGGGTTCGGCGAGCAGTACTTC
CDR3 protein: CASSLRGFGEQYF

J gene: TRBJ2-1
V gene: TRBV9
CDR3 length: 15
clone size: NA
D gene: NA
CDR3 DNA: TGTGCCAGCAGCGCCGAGGGGGATTCCTACAATGAGCAGTTCTTC
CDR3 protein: CASSAEGDSYNEQFF

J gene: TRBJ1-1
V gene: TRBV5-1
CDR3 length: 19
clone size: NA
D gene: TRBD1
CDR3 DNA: TGCGCCAGCAGCTTGGCGTTTGACGGGACAGGGGGCCTTAAGACTGAAGCTTTCTTT
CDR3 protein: CASSLAFDGTGGLKTEAFF

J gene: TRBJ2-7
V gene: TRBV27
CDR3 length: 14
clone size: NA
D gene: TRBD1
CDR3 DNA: TGTGCCAGCAGCGCCGGGACAGGGGGCAACGAGCAGTACTTC
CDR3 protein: CASSAGTGGNEQYF

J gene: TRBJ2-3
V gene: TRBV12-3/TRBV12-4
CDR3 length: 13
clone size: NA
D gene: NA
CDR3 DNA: TGTGCCAGCAGCCGGGGGTTGGAAGATACGCAGTATTTT
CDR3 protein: CASSRGLEDTQYF

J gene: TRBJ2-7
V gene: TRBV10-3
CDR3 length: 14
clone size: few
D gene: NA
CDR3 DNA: TGTGCCATCAGGGGGGGGCAGGGGGCGGACGAGCAGTACTTC
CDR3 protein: CAIRGGQGADEQYF

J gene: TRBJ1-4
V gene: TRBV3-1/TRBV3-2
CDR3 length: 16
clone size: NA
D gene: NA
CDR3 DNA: TGTGCCAGCAGCCAAGATCTGATACAGAAAAATGAAAAACTGTTTTTT
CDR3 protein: CASSQDLIQKNEKLFF

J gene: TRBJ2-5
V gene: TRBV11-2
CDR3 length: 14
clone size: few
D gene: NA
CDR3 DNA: TGTGCCAGCAGCATTCGACGGGGTGAAGAGACCCAGTACTTC
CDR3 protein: CASSIRRGEETQYF

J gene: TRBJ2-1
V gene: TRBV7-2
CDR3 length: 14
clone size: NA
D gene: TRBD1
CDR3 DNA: TGTGCCAGCAGCCCAGGGGGATCCTACAATGAGCAGTTCTTC
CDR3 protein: CASSPGGSYNEQFF

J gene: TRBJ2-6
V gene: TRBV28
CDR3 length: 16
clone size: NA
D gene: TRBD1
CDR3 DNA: TGTGCCAGCAGTTTGGGACAGCTCTCTGGGGCCAACGTCCTGACTTTC
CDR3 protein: CASSLGQLSGANVLTF

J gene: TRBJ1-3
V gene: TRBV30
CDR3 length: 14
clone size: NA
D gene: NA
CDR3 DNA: TGTGCCTGGAGGGCACTAGGTTCTGGAAACACCATATATTTT
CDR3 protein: CAWRALGSGNTIYF

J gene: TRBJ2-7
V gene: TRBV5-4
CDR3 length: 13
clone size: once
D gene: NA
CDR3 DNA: TGTGCCAGCAGCTTGAGCACCTCCTACGAGCAGTACTTC
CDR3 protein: CASSLSTSYEQYF

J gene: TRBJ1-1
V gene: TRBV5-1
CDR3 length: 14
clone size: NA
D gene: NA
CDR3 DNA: TGCGCCAGCAGCTTGGCCGTCGGTCACACTGAAGCTTTCTTT
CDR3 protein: CASSLAVGHTEAFF

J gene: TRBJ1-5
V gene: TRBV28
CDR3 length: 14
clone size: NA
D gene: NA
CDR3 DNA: TGTGCCAGCTCCGGACCGGAGGGAAATCAGCCCCAGCATTTT
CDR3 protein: CASSGPEGNQPQHF

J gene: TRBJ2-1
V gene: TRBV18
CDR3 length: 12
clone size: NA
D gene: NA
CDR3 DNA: TGTGCCAGCTCACCGGCATACAATGAGCAGTTCTTC
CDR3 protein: CASSPAYNEQFF

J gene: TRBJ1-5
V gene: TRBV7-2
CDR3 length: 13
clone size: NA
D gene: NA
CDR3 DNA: TGTGCCAGCAGCCCTCGGAGGAGTCAGCCCCAGCATTTT
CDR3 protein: CASSPRRSQPQHF

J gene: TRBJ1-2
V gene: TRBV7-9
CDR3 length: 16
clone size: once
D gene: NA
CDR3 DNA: TGTGCCAGCAGCTTAGGTCTCCAGGCCCCTAACTATGGCTACACCTTC
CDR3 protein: CASSLGLQAPNYGYTF

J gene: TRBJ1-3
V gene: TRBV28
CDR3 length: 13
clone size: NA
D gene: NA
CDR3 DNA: TGTGCCAGCCGGGGGAGTTCTGGAAACACCATATATTTT
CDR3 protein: CASRGSSGNTIYF

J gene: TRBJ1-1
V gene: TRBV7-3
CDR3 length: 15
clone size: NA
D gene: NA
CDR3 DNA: TGTGCCAGCAGCTTACGATCCAGGGGTCAGACTGAAGCTTTCTTT
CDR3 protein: CASSLRSRGQTEAFF

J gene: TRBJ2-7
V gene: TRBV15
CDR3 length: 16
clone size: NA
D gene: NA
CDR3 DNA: TGTGCCACCAGCAGAGATGGAGGGTTTTTGACCTACGAGCAGTACTTC
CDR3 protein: CATSRDGGFLTYEQYF

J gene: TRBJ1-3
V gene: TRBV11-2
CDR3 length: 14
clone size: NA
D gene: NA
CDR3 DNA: TGTGCCAGCAGCCCCGGGACTCTTGGAAACACCATATATTTT
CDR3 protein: CASSPGTLGNTIYF

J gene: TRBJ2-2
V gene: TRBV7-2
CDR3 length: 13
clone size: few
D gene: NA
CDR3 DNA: TGTGCCAGCAGCTTAATCCTGTCCGGGGAGCTGTTTTTT
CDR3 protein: CASSLILSGELFF

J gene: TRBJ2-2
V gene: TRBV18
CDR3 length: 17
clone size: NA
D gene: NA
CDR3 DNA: TGTGCCAGCTCATATGGCCCAGGCGCTGCGAACACCGGGGAGCTGTTTTTT
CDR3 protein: CASSYGPGAANTGELFF

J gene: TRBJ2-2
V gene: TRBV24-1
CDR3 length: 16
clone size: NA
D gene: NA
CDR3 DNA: TGTGCCACCAGCCCCTCTAATGTGCGGCACACCGGGGAGCTGTTTTTT
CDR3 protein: CATSPSNVRHTGELFF

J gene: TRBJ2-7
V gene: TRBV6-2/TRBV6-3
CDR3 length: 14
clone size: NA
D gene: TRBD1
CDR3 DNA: TGTGCCAGCAGTTACGTGCCGGGACAGTACGAGCAGTACTTC
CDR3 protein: CASSYVPGQYEQYF

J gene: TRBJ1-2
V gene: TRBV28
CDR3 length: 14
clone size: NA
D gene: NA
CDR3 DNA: TGTGCCAGCAGCCCGGCAGGGGTGAGCTATGGCTACACCTTC
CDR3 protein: CASSPAGVSYGYTF

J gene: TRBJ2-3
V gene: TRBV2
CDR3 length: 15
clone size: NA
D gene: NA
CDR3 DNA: TGTGCCAGCAAGAGTGTTGCGCCGATCACAGATACGCAGTATTTT
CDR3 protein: CASKSVAPITDTQYF

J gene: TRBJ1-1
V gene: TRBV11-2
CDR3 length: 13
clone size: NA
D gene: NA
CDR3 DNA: TGTGCCAGCAGCCAACTTTTGAACACTGAAGCTTTCTTT
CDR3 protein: CASSQLLNTEAFF

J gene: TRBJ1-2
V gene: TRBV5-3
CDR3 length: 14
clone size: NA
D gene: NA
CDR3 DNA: TGTGCCAGAAGCTTGGGAGGAGGGAACTATGGCTACACCTTC
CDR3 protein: CARSLGGGNYGYTF

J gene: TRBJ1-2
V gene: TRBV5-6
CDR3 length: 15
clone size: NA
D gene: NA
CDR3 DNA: TGTGCCAGCAGCTGGGGACAACCAATTAACTATGGCTACACCTTC
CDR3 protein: CASSWGQPINYGYTF